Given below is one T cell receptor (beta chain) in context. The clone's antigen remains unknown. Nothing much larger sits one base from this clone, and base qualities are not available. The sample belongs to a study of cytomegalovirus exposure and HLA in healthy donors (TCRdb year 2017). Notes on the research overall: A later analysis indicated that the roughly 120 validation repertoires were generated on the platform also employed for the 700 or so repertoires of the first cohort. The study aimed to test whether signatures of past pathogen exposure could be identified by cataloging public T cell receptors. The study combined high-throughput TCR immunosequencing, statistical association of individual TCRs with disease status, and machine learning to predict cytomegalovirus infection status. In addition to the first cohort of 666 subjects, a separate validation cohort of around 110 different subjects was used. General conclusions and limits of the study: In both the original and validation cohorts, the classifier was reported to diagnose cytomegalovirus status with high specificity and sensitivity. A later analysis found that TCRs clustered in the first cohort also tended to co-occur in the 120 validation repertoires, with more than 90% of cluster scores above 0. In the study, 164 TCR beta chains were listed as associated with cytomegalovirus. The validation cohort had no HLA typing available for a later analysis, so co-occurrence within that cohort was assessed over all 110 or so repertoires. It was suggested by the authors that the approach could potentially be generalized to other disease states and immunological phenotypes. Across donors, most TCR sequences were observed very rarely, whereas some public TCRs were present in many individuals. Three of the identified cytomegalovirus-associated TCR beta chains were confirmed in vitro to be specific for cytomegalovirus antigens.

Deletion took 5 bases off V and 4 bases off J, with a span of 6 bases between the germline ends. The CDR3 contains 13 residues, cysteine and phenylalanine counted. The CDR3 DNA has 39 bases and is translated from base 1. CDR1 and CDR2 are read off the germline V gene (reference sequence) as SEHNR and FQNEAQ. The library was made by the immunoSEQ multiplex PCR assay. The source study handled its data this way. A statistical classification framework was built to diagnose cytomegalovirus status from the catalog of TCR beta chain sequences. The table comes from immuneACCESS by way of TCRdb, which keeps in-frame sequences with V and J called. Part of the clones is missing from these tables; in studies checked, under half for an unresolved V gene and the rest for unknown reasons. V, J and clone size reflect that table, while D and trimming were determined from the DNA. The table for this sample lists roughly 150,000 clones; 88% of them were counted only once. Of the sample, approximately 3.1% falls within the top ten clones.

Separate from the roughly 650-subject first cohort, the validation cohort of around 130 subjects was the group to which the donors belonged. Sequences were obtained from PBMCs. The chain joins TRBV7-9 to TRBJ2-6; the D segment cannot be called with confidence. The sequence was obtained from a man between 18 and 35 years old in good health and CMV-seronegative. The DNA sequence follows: TGTGCCAGCAGCACTTCGGGGGCCAACGTCCTGACTTTC. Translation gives CASSTSGANVLTF.